Shown below are 6 T cell receptor beta chains from a single sample sequenced in a study of cytomegalovirus exposure and HLA in healthy donors. Profiled with immunoSEQ multiplex PCR; TCRdb holds only in-frame clones, not every one. The sample contains 250,000 to 400,000 clones, roughly 87% of which appear only once. Sequenced material: PBMCs. The receptors here all came from a man in his thirties or forties in good health and CMV-seronegative.

This chain uses TRBV15 with TRBJ1-4, with a weak D call TRBD1 (6 bases). Germline CDR1 reads LNHNV; CDR2 reads YYDKDF (reference sequence). CDR3 length: 15 amino acids. V was trimmed by 3 bases and J by 7 bases, leaving 15 bases between them. CDR3 sequence: CATSSRQASAEKLFF. As DNA, the CDR3 is TGTGCCACCAGCAGCCGACAGGCTTCGGCTGAAAAACTGTTTTTT.

The table lists this clone with a count of one. The rearrangement joins TRBV5-6 to TRBJ1-2; D is unresolved. V was shortened by 2 bases and J by 2 bases, with 10 bases between the two germline ends. CDR1 and CDR2 (germline): SGHDT, YYEEEE. CDR3 length: 14 amino acids. Here the CDR3 DNA reads TGTGCCAGCAGCTTTCAAGGCAGGAACTATGGCTACACCTTC. Its protein is CASSFQGRNYGYTF.

With respect to this clone: This same CDR3 is encoded by further DNA sequences in the sample. The chain couples TRBV29-1 to TRBJ1-1; the match to TRBD1 covers 7 bases. V dropped 6 bases and J dropped 1; count of bases not matched to a gene: 2. Germline CDR1 and CDR2: SQVTM and ANQGSEA. The CDR3 loop spans 12 amino acids. As DNA, the CDR3 is TGCAGCGTCCGGACAGGGAACACTGAAGCTTTCTTT. This codes for CSVRTGNTEAFF.

The rearrangement joins TRBV6-5 to TRBJ1-2; D ambiguous. The CDR3 covers 15 residues. Germline assignment: CDR1 MNHEY and CDR2 SVGAGI. The V gene lost 0 bases and the J gene lost 5 bases, with 13 bases spanning the gap. CDR3 region: CASSYSVPRNYGYTF. The CDR3 DNA reads TGTGCCAGCAGTTACTCTGTCCCCAGGAATTATGGCTACACCTTC.

In nucleotides, the CDR3 is TGTGCCACCAGCAGAGCGGGAGGGAATCAGCCCCAGCATTTT. This translates into CATSRAGGNQPQHF. The V call is TRBV15, the J call TRBJ1-5; D is unclear. This CDR3 region has 14 residues. Germline values: CDR1 LNHNV, CDR2 YYDKDF (reference sequence). Deletions cut 1 base from V and 4 bases from J, with 8 bases between.

This clone was observed a handful of times. The rearrangement links TRBV18 to TRBJ2-7; TRBD2 matches 7 bases. CDR1 KGHSH and CDR2 LQKENI come from the germline V gene. The V gene end was trimmed by 6 bases and the J gene end by 2 bases; junction bases not matched to a gene: 7. This CDR3 has 14 residues. The CDR3 loop reads CASSQQAGAYEQYF. The DNA for the CDR3 is TGTGCCAGCTCCCAGCAGGCGGGGGCCTACGAGCAGTACTTC.